These T cell receptor beta chains were read from a single sample in a study of Graves' ophthalmopathy and Graves' hyperthyroidism. TCRdb redid the calling of the multiplex PCR reads with MiXCR, one entry per CDR3 protein. Here the sample spans over a million distinct CDR3 sequences, about 38% being singletons. Sequenced: peripheral blood or thyroid tissue (not recorded which). These receptors all stem from an adult man with Graves' hyperthyroidism. The CDR3 runs from the conserved cysteine through the conserved F or W. A D gene is named only where the DNA matches it firmly. Rows may omit the clone size; those that give it use once, few, many or a size class.

>TRBV9|-|TRBJ1-6|many
TGTGCCAGCAGCGCGACCAATTCACCCCTCCACTTT
CASSATNSPLHF
>TRBV19|TRBD1|TRBJ2-6|-
TGTGCCAGTAGTATAACCGGGACAGGGGTTGGGGCCAACGTCCTGACTTTC
CASSITGTGVGANVLTF
>TRBV11-2|-|TRBJ2-2|many
TGTGCCAGCAGAGAAGGGGGTAACACCGGGGAGCTGTTTTTT
CASREGGNTGELFF
>TRBV5-1|-|TRBJ1-1|many
TGCGCCAGCAGGCAAGAAACGATGAACACTGAAGCTTTCTTT
CASRQETMNTEAFF
>TRBV20-1|TRBD1|TRBJ2-5|-
TGCAGTGCTAGGACGGGACAGTCACGGACCCAGTACTTC
CSARTGQSRTQYF
>TRBV12-3/TRBV12-4|TRBD1|TRBJ2-7|-
TGTGCCAGCAAGACAGGGGGGTCCACCTACGAGCAGTACTTC
CASKTGGSTYEQYF
>TRBV7-2|TRBD1|TRBJ2-7|many
TGTGCCAGCAGCTTACCAGGGGGCCACGAGCAGTACTTC
CASSLPGGHEQYF
>TRBV10-3|TRBD1|TRBJ2-7|-
TGTGCCAGCAGTCTCCCCGGCCGACAGGGGGGCGCGGAGTACTTC
CASSLPGRQGGAEYF
>TRBV7-8|-|TRBJ1-5|-
TGTGCCAGCAGCCAGGGACATATGAGCAATCAGCCCCAGCATTTT
CASSQGHMSNQPQHF
>TRBV30|-|TRBJ1-1|-
TGTGCCTGGAGTGTAACTCTTGGGGGAGCTTTCTTT
CAWSVTLGGAFF
>TRBV7-6|TRBD1|TRBJ2-7|many
TGTGCCAGCAGCCTTGGGACAGCAAGCGCCTACGAGCAGTACTTC
CASSLGTASAYEQYF